This T cell receptor (beta chain) was found in a study of blood T cell repertoires in COVID-19. For the study at large: COVID-19 samples, acute and convalescent, were from the United States, Italy and Spain. T cells, B-cell-depleted T cells, or PBMCs provided the cDNA or gDNA that served as material.

Original data processing: Amplification of reference gene primers was used by the study to estimate nucleated cell counts. Profiled with immunoSEQ multiplex PCR; TCRdb holds only in-frame clones, not every one. V, J and clone size derive from that table, while D and trimming were established from the DNA sequence. The profile shows roughly 52,000 clones, approximately 85% of them singletons. This clone was seen more than once but under ten times. This CDR3 region has 13 residues. After removal of 3 bases from V and 14 bases from J, the junction contained 12 bases not matched to a gene. CDR1 and CDR2 (germline): MDHEN, SYDVKM.

Sequences were obtained from peripheral blood. V gene TRBV28 combines with J gene TRBJ1-1; 7 positions agree with TRBD1. This TCR derives from a human donor in a cohort sampled during active COVID-19. This chain's CDR3 is CASSFNHPGGGFF. DNA for the CDR3: TGTGCCAGCAGTTTCAACCATCCAGGGGGAGGCTTCTTT.